This TCR beta chain stems from a study of regulatory dendritic cells for organ transplantation. Profiling relied on immunoSEQ multiplex PCR, and the TCRdb table lists in-frame clones only, not all of them. The sample yields some 35,000 clones, 80% to 95% seen once. The CDR3 loop spans 14 amino acids. CDR1 is MNHEY, CDR2 SVGAGI, per germline. V lost 7 bases and J 5 bases, leaving 17 bases between the germline ends. On this clone itself: What it recognizes is unknown.

General observations from the study: Mature dendritic cells appeared to drive more memory CD8+ clonal expansion than regulatory ones.

The receptor was isolated from a human donor in good health. The chain links TRBV6-5 to TRBJ1-1; possible D gene TRBD1, 6 bases. Specimen: naive CD8+ T cells from blood. The subset was: CD45RA+ naive T cells. The CDR3 nucleotides read TGTGCCAGCACCTATTCGGGTAGGGGGACTGAAGCTTTCTTT. Protein sequence: CASTYSGRGTEAFF.